This TCR beta chain came from a study of blood T cell repertoires in COVID-19. About the research overall: COVID-19 samples, acute and convalescent, were from the United States, Italy and Spain.

Per germline, CDR1 SGHRS and CDR2 YFSETQ. V shed 4 bases, J shed 5 bases, and the junction held 5 bases outside the gene matches. This CDR3 is 14 amino acids long. Authors' analysis steps: Amplification from reference gene primers served as the basis for estimated nucleated cell counts. Clones were read by immunoSEQ multiplex PCR, and TCRdb kept only the in-frame ones, dropping some. D and trimming come from the DNA, and the V and J calls and clone size come from that table. Among fewer than 300,000 clones listed, more than 65% were seen once. Sequences were obtained from peripheral blood. The genes are TRBV5-1 and TRBJ2-7, with TRBD1 identical over 11 bases. This sequence was found in a woman under 30 with acute or convalescent COVID-19. The CDR3 protein is CASSLGQGADEQYF. The DNA for the CDR3 is TGCGCCAGCAGCCTTGGACAGGGGGCGGACGAGCAGTACTTC. Drawing the rest from reference TRBV5-1 and TRBJ2-7, the complete variable domain is KAGVTQTPRYLIKTRGQQVTLSCSPISGHRSVSWYQQTPGQGLQFLFEYFSETQRNKGNFPGRFSGRQFSNSRSEMNVSTLELGDSALYLCASSLGQGADEQYFGPGTRLTVT.